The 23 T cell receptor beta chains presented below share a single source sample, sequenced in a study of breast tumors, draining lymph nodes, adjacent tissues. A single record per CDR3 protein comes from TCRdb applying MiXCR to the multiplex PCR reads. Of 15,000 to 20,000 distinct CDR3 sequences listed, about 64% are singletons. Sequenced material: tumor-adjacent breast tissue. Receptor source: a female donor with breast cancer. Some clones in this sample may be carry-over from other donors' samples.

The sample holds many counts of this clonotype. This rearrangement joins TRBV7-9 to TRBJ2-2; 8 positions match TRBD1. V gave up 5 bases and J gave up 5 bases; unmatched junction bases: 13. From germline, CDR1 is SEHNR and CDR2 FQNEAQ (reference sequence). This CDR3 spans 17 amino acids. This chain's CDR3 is CASSTRTGPYRTGELFF. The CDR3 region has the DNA TGTGCCAGCAGCACCCGGACAGGGCCCTATAGAACCGGGGAGCTGTTTTTT.

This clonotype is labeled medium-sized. CDR3 nucleotides: TGTGCCAGCAGTCGAGGACAGGGGGCCAACTTCGGGCCCCAGCATTTT. Amino acid sequence: CASSRGQGANFGPQHF. The genes are TRBV6-5 and TRBJ1-5; 11 bases agree with TRBD1. The CDR3 has 16 residues. The germline gives CDR1 MNHEY, CDR2 SVGAGI. J was trimmed by 9 bases and V by 5 bases; bases with no gene match: 12.

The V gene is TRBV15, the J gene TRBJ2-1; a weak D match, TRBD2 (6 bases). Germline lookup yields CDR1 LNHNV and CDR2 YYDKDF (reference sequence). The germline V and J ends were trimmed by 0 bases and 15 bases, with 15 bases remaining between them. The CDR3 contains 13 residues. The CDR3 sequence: CATSRDKAGSGFF. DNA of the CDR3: TGTGCCACCAGCAGAGATAAAGCGGGTAGTGGGTTCTTC.

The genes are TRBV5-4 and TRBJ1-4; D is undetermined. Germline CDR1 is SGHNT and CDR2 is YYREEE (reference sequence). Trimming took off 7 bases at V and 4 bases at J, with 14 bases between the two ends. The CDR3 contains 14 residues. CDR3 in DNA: TGTGCCAGCGGCCCCGGTCTGGATAATGAAAAACTGTTTTTT. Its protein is CASGPGLDNEKLFF.

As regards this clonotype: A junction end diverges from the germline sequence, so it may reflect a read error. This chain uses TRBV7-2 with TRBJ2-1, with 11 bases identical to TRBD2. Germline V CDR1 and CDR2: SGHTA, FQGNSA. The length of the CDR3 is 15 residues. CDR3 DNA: TGTGCCGGCAGCACTCTAGCGGGGGGCCACAATGAGCAGTTCTTC. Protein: CAGSTLAGGHNEQFF.

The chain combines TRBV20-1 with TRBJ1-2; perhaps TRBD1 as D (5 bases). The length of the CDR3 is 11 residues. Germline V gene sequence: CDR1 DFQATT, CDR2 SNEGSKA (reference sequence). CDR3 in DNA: TGCAGGGCCGGGACGGGGAATGGCTACACCTTC. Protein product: CRAGTGNGYTF.

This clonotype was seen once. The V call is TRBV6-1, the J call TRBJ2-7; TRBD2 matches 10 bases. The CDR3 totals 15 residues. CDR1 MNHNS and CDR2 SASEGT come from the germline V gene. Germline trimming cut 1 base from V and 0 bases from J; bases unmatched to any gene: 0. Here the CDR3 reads CASSEERGGSYEQYF. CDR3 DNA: TGTGCCAGCAGTGAAGAGCGGGGGGGCTCCTACGAGCAGTACTTC.

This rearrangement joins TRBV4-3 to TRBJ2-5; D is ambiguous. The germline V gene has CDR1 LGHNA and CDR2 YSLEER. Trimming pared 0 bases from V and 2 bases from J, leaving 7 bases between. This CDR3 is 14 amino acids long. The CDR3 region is CASSQDRAQETQYF. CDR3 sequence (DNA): TGCGCCAGCAGCCAAGATCGGGCACAAGAGACCCAGTACTTC.

This CDR3 is CASSTGTGGPRYEQYF. In DNA, the CDR3 is TGTGCCAGCAGCACCGGGACAGGGGGTCCCCGATACGAGCAGTACTTC. The chain uses TRBV12-3 or TRBV12-4 and TRBJ2-7; 11 nucleotides line up with TRBD1. V shed 6 bases, J shed 4 bases, and the junction held 11 bases outside the gene matches. The CDR3 contains 16 residues.

The CDR3 DNA reads TGTGCCAGCAGCTTGAAGACAGTGAACACTGAAGCTTTCTTT. This encodes CASSLKTVNTEAFF. V usage is TRBV5-5 and J usage is TRBJ1-1; possibly TRBD1 for D (5 bases). There are 14 residues in the CDR3. Trimming removed 1 base from V and 0 bases from J, with 7 bases in between. CDR1 is SGHKS, CDR2 YYEKEE, per germline (reference sequence).

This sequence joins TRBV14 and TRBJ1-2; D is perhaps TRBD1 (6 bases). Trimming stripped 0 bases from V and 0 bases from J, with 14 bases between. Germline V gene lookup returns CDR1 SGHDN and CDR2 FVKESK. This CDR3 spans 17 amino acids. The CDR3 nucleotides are TGTGCCAGCAGCCAAGAAAACCCTAACAGGGCTAACTATGGCTACACCTTC. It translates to CASSQENPNRANYGYTF.

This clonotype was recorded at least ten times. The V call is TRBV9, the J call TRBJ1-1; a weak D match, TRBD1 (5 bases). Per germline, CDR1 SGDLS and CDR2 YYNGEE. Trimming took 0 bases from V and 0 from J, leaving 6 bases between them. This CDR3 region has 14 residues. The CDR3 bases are TGTGCCAGCAGCGTAGGAGGGGTGAACACTGAAGCTTTCTTT. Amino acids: CASSVGGVNTEAFF.

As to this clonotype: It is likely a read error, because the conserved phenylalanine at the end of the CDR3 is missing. Written as DNA, the CDR3 is TGTGCCAGCAAGCAGGGGACGCCCTCCTACGAGCAGTACCTC. Amino acid sequence: CASKQGTPSYEQYL. The chain has TRBV6-5 and TRBJ2-7, with D possibly matching TRBD1 (6 bases). V lost 7 bases and J lost 0, with 13 bases in between. The CDR3 is 14 residues long. The germline V gene has CDR1 MNHEY and CDR2 SVGAGI.

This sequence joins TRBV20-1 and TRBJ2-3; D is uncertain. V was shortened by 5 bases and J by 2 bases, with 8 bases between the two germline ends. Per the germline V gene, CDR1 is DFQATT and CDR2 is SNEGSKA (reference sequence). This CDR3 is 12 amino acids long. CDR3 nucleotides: TGCAGTGCTGATGTGAACACAGATACGCAGTATTTT. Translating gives CSADVNTDTQYF.

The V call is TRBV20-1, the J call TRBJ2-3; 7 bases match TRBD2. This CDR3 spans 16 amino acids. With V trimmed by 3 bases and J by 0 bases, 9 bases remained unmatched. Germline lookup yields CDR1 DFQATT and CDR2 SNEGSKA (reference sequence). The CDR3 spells CSASSGRGTSTDTQYF. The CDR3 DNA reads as TGCAGTGCTAGTTCCGGGCGGGGGACCAGCACAGATACGCAGTATTTT.

The CDR3 region is CSVGGTPRGTQYF. CDR3 DNA: TGCAGCGTTGGGGGGACCCCGAGGGGGACCCAGTACTTC. The chain has TRBV29-1 and TRBJ2-5; perhaps D is TRBD1 or TRBD2 (5 bases each). Trimming cost V 4 bases and J 7 bases, with 16 bases left between them. Germline lookup yields CDR1 SQVTM and CDR2 ANQGSEA. The CDR3 loop spans 13 amino acids.

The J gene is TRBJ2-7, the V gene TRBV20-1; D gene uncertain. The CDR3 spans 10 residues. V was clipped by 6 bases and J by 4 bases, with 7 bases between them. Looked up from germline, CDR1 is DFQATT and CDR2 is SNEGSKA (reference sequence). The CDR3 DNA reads TGCAGTGCCCAGGCTTACGAGCAGTACTTC. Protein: CSAQAYEQYF.

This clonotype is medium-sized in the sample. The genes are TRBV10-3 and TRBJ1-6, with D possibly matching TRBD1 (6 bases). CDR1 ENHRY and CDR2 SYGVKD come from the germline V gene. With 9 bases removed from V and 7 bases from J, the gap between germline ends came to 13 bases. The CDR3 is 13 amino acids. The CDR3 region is CAISDSYNSPLHF. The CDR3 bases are TGTGCCATATCGGACAGTTACAATTCACCCCTCCACTTT.

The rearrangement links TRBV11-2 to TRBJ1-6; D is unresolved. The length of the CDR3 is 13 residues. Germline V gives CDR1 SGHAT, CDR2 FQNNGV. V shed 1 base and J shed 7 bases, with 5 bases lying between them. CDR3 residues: CASSLGQNSPLHF. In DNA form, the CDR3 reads TGTGCCAGCAGCTTAGGACAAAATTCACCCCTCCACTTT. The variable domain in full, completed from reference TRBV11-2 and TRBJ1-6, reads EAGVAQSPRYKIIEKRQSVAFWCNPISGHATLYWYQQILGQGPKLLIQFQNNGVVDDSQLPKDRFSAERLKGVDSTLKIQPAKLEDSAVYLCASSLGQNSPLHFGNGTRLTVT.

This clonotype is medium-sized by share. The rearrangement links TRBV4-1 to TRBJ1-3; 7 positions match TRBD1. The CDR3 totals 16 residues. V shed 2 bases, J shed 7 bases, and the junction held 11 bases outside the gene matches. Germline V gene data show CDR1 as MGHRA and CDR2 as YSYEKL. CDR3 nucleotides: TGCGCCAGCAGCCAACCACAGGGGATTTATTCGAACACCATATATTTT. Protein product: CASSQPQGIYSNTIYF.

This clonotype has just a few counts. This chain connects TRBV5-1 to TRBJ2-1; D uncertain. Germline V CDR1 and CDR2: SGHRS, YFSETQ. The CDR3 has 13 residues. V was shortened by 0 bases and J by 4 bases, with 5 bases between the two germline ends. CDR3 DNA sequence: TGCGCCAGCAGCTTGGAAGTTTACAATGAGCAGTTCTTC. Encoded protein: CASSLEVYNEQFF.

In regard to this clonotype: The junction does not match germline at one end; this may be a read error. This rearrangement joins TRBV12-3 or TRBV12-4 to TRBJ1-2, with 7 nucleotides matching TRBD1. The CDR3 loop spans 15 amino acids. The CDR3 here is CASSFSWQGVDGYTF. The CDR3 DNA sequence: TGTGCCAGCAGCTTCTCTTGGCAGGGGGTAGATGGTTACACCTTC.

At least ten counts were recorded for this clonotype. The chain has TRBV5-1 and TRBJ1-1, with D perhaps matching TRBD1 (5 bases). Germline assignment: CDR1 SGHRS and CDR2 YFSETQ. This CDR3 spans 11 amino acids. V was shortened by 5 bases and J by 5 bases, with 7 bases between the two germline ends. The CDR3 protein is CASSRGTEAFF. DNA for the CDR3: TGCGCCAGCAGTCGGGGGACTGAAGCTTTCTTT.